The rows below give T cell receptor beta chains drawn from one sample of a study of blood T cell repertoires in COVID-19. TCRdb's copy holds only in-frame clones and misses some; the assay was immunoSEQ multiplex PCR. The table shows some 290,000 clones, with 65% to 90% occurring only once. Sequencing input: peripheral blood. These receptor sequences come from an older woman with active or convalescent COVID-19. Both conserved end residues are part of each CDR3. The D gene is left open where the match is weak. Not all rows give a size; the values are once, few, many and, for expanded clones, a class.

j_gene: TRBJ1-1
abundance: few
v_gene: TRBV18
d_gene: .
CDR3aa: CASSPLRSMNTEAFF
CDR3nt: TGTGCCAGCTCACCACTACGGTCCATGAACACTGAAGCTTTCTTT

j_gene: TRBJ2-1
abundance: .
v_gene: TRBV19
d_gene: TRBD1
CDR3aa: CASSSATGNEQFF
CDR3nt: TGTGCCAGTAGTTCCGCGACAGGGAATGAGCAGTTCTTC

j_gene: TRBJ1-2
abundance: .
v_gene: TRBV7-2
d_gene: TRBD1
CDR3aa: CASSLAVQGDYYGYTF
CDR3nt: TGTGCCAGCAGCTTAGCCGTCCAGGGGGATTACTATGGCTACACCTTC

j_gene: TRBJ1-1
abundance: .
v_gene: TRBV24-1
d_gene: TRBD1
CDR3aa: CATSDLPGQGVLESTEAFF
CDR3nt: TGTGCCACCAGTGATTTGCCGGGACAGGGGGTTCTAGAGAGCACTGAAGCTTTCTTT

j_gene: TRBJ2-1
abundance: .
v_gene: TRBV5-4
d_gene: TRBD2
CDR3aa: CASSISGGGVYNEQFF
CDR3nt: TGTGCCAGCAGCATTAGCGGGGGGGGTGTTTACAATGAGCAGTTCTTC

j_gene: TRBJ2-1
abundance: .
v_gene: TRBV29-1
d_gene: TRBD2
CDR3aa: CSVVPSGSSYNEQFF
CDR3nt: TGCAGCGTTGTGCCTAGCGGGAGCTCCTACAATGAGCAGTTCTTC

j_gene: TRBJ2-1
abundance: .
v_gene: TRBV6-5
d_gene: TRBD2
CDR3aa: CASRLAGNNEQFF
CDR3nt: TGTGCCAGCAGACTAGCGGGAAACAATGAGCAGTTCTTC

j_gene: TRBJ1-2
abundance: .
v_gene: TRBV6-6
d_gene: .
CDR3aa: CASSPGLTMLGRYGYTF
CDR3nt: TGTGCCAGCAGTCCGGGACTAACTATGTTGGGACGCTATGGCTACACCTTC

j_gene: TRBJ2-5
abundance: few
v_gene: TRBV7-9
d_gene: .
CDR3aa: CASSLASRETQYF
CDR3nt: TGTGCCAGCAGCTTAGCCTCGAGGGAGACCCAGTACTTC

j_gene: TRBJ2-7
abundance: .
v_gene: TRBV5-8
d_gene: .
CDR3aa: CASSIRQGGGYEQYF
CDR3nt: TGTGCCAGCAGCATCCGACAGGGCGGAGGGTACGAGCAGTACTTC

j_gene: TRBJ1-2
abundance: .
v_gene: TRBV6-5
d_gene: TRBD1
CDR3aa: CASRLTGTVNYGYTF
CDR3nt: TGTGCCAGCAGACTGACCGGGACAGTAAACTATGGCTACACCTTC

j_gene: TRBJ1-1
abundance: .
v_gene: TRBV5-1
d_gene: TRBD1
CDR3aa: CASSSDRGLKTFF
CDR3nt: TGCGCCAGCAGCTCGGACAGGGGGCTTAAAACTTTCTTT

j_gene: TRBJ2-5
abundance: .
v_gene: TRBV27
d_gene: .
CDR3aa: CASSLGLASETQYF
CDR3nt: TGTGCCAGCAGTTTAGGGCTAGCAAGCGAGACCCAGTACTTC

j_gene: TRBJ2-2
abundance: .
v_gene: TRBV24-1
d_gene: .
CDR3aa: CATSDQDSNTGELFF
CDR3nt: TGTGCCACCAGTGATCAAGACTCGAACACCGGGGAGCTGTTTTTT

j_gene: TRBJ1-1
abundance: .
v_gene: TRBV6-4
d_gene: .
CDR3aa: CASREQGSGQAFF
CDR3nt: TGTGCCAGCAGAGAGCAGGGTTCTGGCCAAGCTTTCTTT